This T cell receptor (beta chain) appears in the sequencing data of a study of siplizumab effects on memory and regulatory T cells. Produced via immunoSEQ multiplex PCR; TCRdb's table is partial and in-frame only. The table has some 100,000 clones, 80% to 95% seen once. V lost 4 bases and J lost 4, with 18 bases in between. This CDR3 contains 16 residues. The germline V gene has CDR1 MNHEY and CDR2 SMNVEV (reference sequence). Sequencing used CD8+ T cells sorted from blood. This sequence was found in a human donor in good health. This chain joins TRBV27 and TRBJ2-3; D assignment may be TRBD1 or TRBD2 (5 bases each). The DNA for the CDR3 is TGTGCCAGCAGTTCCCGGGGCCCGGGTTATGCAGATACGCAGTATTTT. Translated: CASSSRGPGYADTQYF.